Presented here are 24 T cell receptor beta chains from one specimen sequenced in a study of cytomegalovirus exposure and HLA in healthy donors. Amplification used 60 Vbeta primers and 13 Jbeta primers. Repertoires were generated with immunoSEQ multiplex PCR, while TCRdb's copy carries only in-frame clones and drops some. This sample has more than 110,000 clones, with approximately 80% found just once. The specimen sequenced was PBMCs. These receptors all come from a male donor in good health and CMV-seronegative.

V usage is TRBV28 and J usage is TRBJ2-7; the D gene is possibly TRBD1 (6 bases). Germline V gene lookup returns CDR1 MDHEN and CDR2 SYDVKM. This CDR3 region has 14 residues. V was clipped by 0 bases and J by 7 bases, with 13 bases between them. The CDR3 spells CASSLWSRGQEQYF. CDR3 DNA sequence: TGTGCCAGCAGTTTATGGTCCAGGGGCCAGGAGCAGTACTTC.

The sample holds a few counts of this clone. The chain recombines TRBV5-5 with TRBJ2-2, with TRBD1 as a possible D gene (6 bases). V dropped 0 bases and J dropped 1 base, with 10 bases sitting between them. The CDR3 length is 16 residues. Germline V lookup: CDR1 SGHKS, CDR2 YYEKEE (reference sequence). The CDR3 spells CASSLDQGLNTGELFF. The DNA for the CDR3 is TGTGCCAGCAGCTTGGATCAGGGGTTGAACACCGGGGAGCTGTTTTTT. Combining the CDR3 with reference TRBV5-5 and TRBJ2-2 gives the whole variable domain DAGVTQSPTHLIKTRGQQVTLRCSPISGHKSVSWYQQVLGQGPQFIFQYYEKEERGRGNFPDRFSARQFPNYSSELNVNALLLGDSALYLCASSLDQGLNTGELFFGEGSRLTVL.

The chain uses TRBV5-1 and TRBJ1-2; 7 bases map to TRBD1. The CDR3 is 14 amino acids. V lost 1 base, J lost 6 bases, and 6 bases stayed unmatched. In germline, CDR1 is SGHRS, CDR2 YFSETQ. The CDR3 loop reads CASSLITTGHGYTF. DNA for the CDR3: TGCGCCAGCAGCTTGATAACGACAGGGCATGGCTACACCTTC. Full variable domain (rest looked up from reference TRBV5-1 and TRBJ1-2): KAGVTQTPRYLIKTRGQQVTLSCSPISGHRSVSWYQQTPGQGLQFLFEYFSETQRNKGNFPGRFSGRQFSNSRSEMNVSTLELGDSALYLCASSLITTGHGYTFGSGTRLTVV.

V is TRBV10-3 and J is TRBJ2-3, with TRBD2 matching 12 bases. This CDR3 has 16 residues. J was trimmed by 6 bases and V by 4 bases; bases with no gene match: 8. Germline CDR1 ENHRY, CDR2 SYGVKD. The CDR3 protein is CAISASSGGARDTQYF. CDR3 DNA sequence: TGTGCCATCAGTGCCTCTAGCGGGGGGGCTCGGGATACGCAGTATTTT.

The chain uses TRBV28 and TRBJ2-6; no reliable D call. This CDR3 region has 14 residues. The germline V gene has CDR1 MDHEN and CDR2 SYDVKM. Trimming removed 5 bases at V and 0 bases at J, with 5 bases between. CDR3 region: CASSQASGANVLTF. Here the CDR3 DNA reads TGTGCCAGCAGTCAGGCCTCTGGGGCCAACGTCCTGACTTTC.

The chain has TRBV29-1 and TRBJ1-3; 7 bases match TRBD1. The ends lost 6 bases at V and 0 bases at J; junction bases unmatched: 8. The CDR3 is 15 residues long. Germline-derived CDR1 and CDR2 are SQVTM and ANQGSEA. The CDR3 DNA follows: TGCAGCGTGAGATCGACAGGGATCTCTGGAAACACCATATATTTT. It codes for CSVRSTGISGNTIYF.

The V gene is TRBV6-1, the J gene TRBJ2-7, with 8 nucleotides matching TRBD1. The CDR3 loop spans 14 amino acids. Germline CDR1 is MNHNS and CDR2 is SASEGT. V dropped 7 bases and J dropped 2; count of bases not matched to a gene: 7. This CDR3 reads CASNTGTGTYEQYF. In DNA form, the CDR3 reads TGTGCCAGCAATACCGGGACAGGCACCTACGAGCAGTACTTC.

The chain combines TRBV21-1 with TRBJ2-1; the table's D call TRBD2 went unverified against the DNA. TRBV21-1 is a recognized pseudogene. This CDR3 comprises 14 residues. The CDR3 sequence is CASSRLFANNEQFF. The CDR3 coding sequence is TGTGCCAGCAGCAGACTTTTTGCAAACAATGAGCAGTTCTTC.

This rearrangement joins TRBV9 to TRBJ1-1, with D unclear. Per the germline V gene, CDR1 is SGDLS and CDR2 is YYNGEE. The V and J ends lost 0 bases and 3 bases respectively, with 9 bases between them. The CDR3 sequence is 14 residues long. CDR3 sequence (DNA): TGTGCCAGCAGCGTAGCGAGGTTGGACACTGAAGCTTTCTTT. This encodes CASSVARLDTEAFF.

The genes are TRBV7-9 and TRBJ1-4, with unresolved D. Germline-derived CDR1 and CDR2 are SEHNR and FQNEAQ (reference sequence). The CDR3 spans 13 residues. V lost 3 bases to trimming and J lost 4 bases, with 6 bases between them. The CDR3 loop is CASSFGVNEKLFF. DNA for the CDR3: TGTGCCAGCAGCTTCGGGGTTAATGAAAAACTGTTTTTT.

This clone was found a few times. V and J are TRBV5-5 and TRBJ1-5; unclear D gene. From germline, CDR1 is SGHKS and CDR2 YYEKEE (reference sequence). The V gene lost 0 bases and the J gene lost 4 bases, with 8 bases spanning the gap. The CDR3 extends over 14 amino acids. The CDR3 protein is CASSLEAGNQPQHF. The CDR3 DNA sequence: TGTGCCAGCAGCTTGGAGGCGGGGAATCAGCCCCAGCATTTT.

The chain recombines TRBV29-1 with TRBJ1-2; TRBD1 agrees at 7 bases. This CDR3 region has 13 residues. Germline V gene lookup returns CDR1 SQVTM and CDR2 ANQGSEA. With 6 bases clipped from V and 5 bases from J, the junction kept 9 bases outside the gene matches. In nucleotides, the CDR3 is TGCAGCGTGCCACGGGACAGCTTTTATGGCTACACCTTC. Translation gives CSVPRDSFYGYTF.

The chain combines TRBV5-8 with TRBJ2-1; TRBD2 agrees at 7 bases. The CDR3 runs to 15 residues. Germline CDR1 SGHTS, CDR2 YDEGEE. V lost 4 bases and J lost 6; bases outside the gene matches: 10. The CDR3 protein is CASSTWERGSNEQFF. In DNA, the CDR3 is TGTGCCAGCAGCACCTGGGAGCGGGGCAGCAATGAGCAGTTCTTC.

The chain uses TRBV20-1 and TRBJ2-7; D may be TRBD1 (5 bases). This CDR3 has 11 residues. The V gene's germline CDR1 is DFQATT and CDR2 SNEGSKA (reference sequence). Trimming took 2 bases from V and 5 from J, leaving 7 bases between them. CDR3: CSARWGDEQYF. CDR3 in DNA: TGCAGTGCTAGATGGGGCGACGAGCAGTACTTC.

The chain carries TRBV4-2 and TRBJ2-7; tentative D call: TRBD2 (6 bases). The CDR3 loop spans 16 amino acids. Germline lookup yields CDR1 LGHNA and CDR2 YNFKEQ. Trimming shortened V by 0 bases and J by 3 bases, and 15 bases separated the two germline ends. Here the CDR3 DNA reads TGTGCCAGCAGCCAAGATCCCGGGGGAAGCTACTACGAGCAGTACTTC. As protein: CASSQDPGGSYYEQYF.

This chain links TRBV19 with TRBJ2-7; 8 nucleotides line up with TRBD1. Trimming cost V 3 bases and J 5 bases; bases outside gene matches: 9. This CDR3 comprises 15 residues. Looked up from germline, CDR1 is LNHDA and CDR2 is SQIVND (reference sequence). CDR3 bases: TGTGCCAGTAGTATTGGGACAGGTCTTCAGGACGAGCAGTACTTC. Translation gives CASSIGTGLQDEQYF.

This clone has a handful of counts. This rearrangement joins TRBV19 to TRBJ1-1; no definite D call. This CDR3 is built from 14 residues. Germline V gives CDR1 LNHDA, CDR2 SQIVND (reference sequence). Trimming removed 11 bases at V and 2 bases at J, with 18 bases between. Written as DNA, the CDR3 is TGTGCCTCCCTGGCGAGGCACGCAAACACTGAAGCTTTCTTT. Translated, it gives CASLARHANTEAFF.

This chain uses TRBV11-2 with TRBJ2-3; 9 bases align to TRBD1. The ends lost 4 bases at V and 7 bases at J; junction bases unmatched: 6. The CDR3 is made up of 14 amino acids. Germline V gives CDR1 SGHAT, CDR2 FQNNGV. Here the CDR3 DNA reads TGTGCCAGCAGCTCAGGACAGGGGCGAAATACGCAGTATTTT. It yields the protein CASSSGQGRNTQYF.

The chain joins TRBV6-1 to TRBJ1-2; D not resolved. V gave up 8 bases and J gave up 1 base, with 11 bases separating them. The CDR3 runs to 13 residues. Germline assignment: CDR1 MNHNS and CDR2 SASEGT. The CDR3 DNA is TGTGCCAGCGGATTCACAGTTAACTATGGCTACACCTTC. Residues: CASGFTVNYGYTF.

CDR3 sequence: CSGQVGEAFF. The DNA for the CDR3 is TGCAGTGGACAGGTCGGTGAAGCTTTCTTT. V and J are TRBV20-1 and TRBJ1-1, with a tentative D call TRBD1 (6 bases). The CDR3 is 10 amino acids. The V and J ends lost 7 bases and 7 bases respectively, with 10 bases between them. CDR1 and CDR2 (germline): DFQATT, SNEGSKA (reference sequence).

The chain is built from TRBV5-5 and TRBJ1-1; the match to TRBD1 covers 7 bases. Germline lookup yields CDR1 SGHKS and CDR2 YYEKEE (reference sequence). CDR3 length: 13 residues. Losses at the gene ends were 2 bases for V and 3 bases for J; bases not matched to a gene: 1. As DNA, the CDR3 is TGTGCCAGCAGCTTTGGGACAGACACTGAAGCTTTCTTT. Its translation: CASSFGTDTEAFF.

The chain combines TRBV30 with TRBJ2-7; 7 positions agree with TRBD2. V shed 5 bases and J 5 bases; nucleotides not matched to a gene: 3. This CDR3 comprises 11 residues. Germline CDR1 is GTSNPN and CDR2 is SVGIG (reference sequence). The DNA of the CDR3 is TGTGCCTGGGGACTAGTCAACGAGCAGTACTTC. Its translation is CAWGLVNEQYF. Looking up the rest from reference TRBV30 and TRBJ2-7 gives the full variable domain: SQTIHQWPATLVQPVGSPLSLECTVEGTSNPNLYWYRQAAGRGLQLLFYSVGIGQISSEVPQNLSASRPQDRQFILSSKKLLLSDSGFYLCAWGLVNEQYFGPGTRLTVT.

The chain joins TRBV7-2 to TRBJ2-7; 12 nucleotides line up with TRBD2. After removal of 2 bases from V and 5 bases from J, the junction contained 10 bases not matched to a gene. This CDR3 region has 17 residues. The V gene's germline CDR1 is SGHTA and CDR2 FQGNSA. DNA of the CDR3: TGTGCCAGCAGCTTAAATAATCTAGCGGGGGGGCTCAACGAGCAGTACTTC. Translation gives CASSLNNLAGGLNEQYF. Complete variable domain (other parts from reference TRBV7-2 and TRBJ2-7): GAGVSQSPSNKVTEKGKDVELRCDPISGHTALYWYRQSLGQGLEFLIYFQGNSAPDKSGLPSDRFSAERTGGSVSTLTIQRTQQEDSAVYLCASSLNNLAGGLNEQYFGPGTRLTVT.

In its sample, this clone was seen once. V is TRBV25-1 and J is TRBJ2-1; maybe TRBD1 (7 bases). V gave up 6 bases and J gave up 7 bases, with 19 bases separating them. Looked up from germline, CDR1 is MGHDK and CDR2 is SYGVNS. CDR3 length equals 15 residues. The CDR3 protein is CASRLQGLGGNEQFF. The CDR3 DNA follows: TGTGCCAGCAGACTACAGGGGTTGGGAGGTAATGAGCAGTTCTTC.